Below are 27 T cell receptor beta chains sequenced from a single sample in a study of technical replicates of blood from a handful of donors. TCRdb's table, derived via immunoSEQ multiplex PCR, lists solely in-frame clones and lacks some. The data show about 84,000 clones, roughly 98% seen once. Sequenced: T cells isolated from PBMCs. These receptors were collected from a human donor in good health.

This chain joins TRBV5-1 and TRBJ1-4; unclear D gene. V lost 0 bases, J lost 5 bases, and 11 bases lay in between. Germline CDR1 reads SGHRS; CDR2 reads YFSETQ. The CDR3 covers 15 residues. CDR3 sequence (DNA): TGCGCCAGCAGCTTGGAAGCGGGTGCCAATGAAAAACTGTTTTTT. Its translation: CASSLEAGANEKLFF. Full variable domain (missing parts from reference TRBV5-1 and TRBJ1-4): KAGVTQTPRYLIKTRGQQVTLSCSPISGHRSVSWYQQTPGQGLQFLFEYFSETQRNKGNFPGRFSGRQFSNSRSEMNVSTLELGDSALYLCASSLEAGANEKLFFGSGTQLSVL.

The CDR3 DNA follows: TGTGCCAGCAGCCCCGGACTAGCGGGGGGTCAGGGGGGGGAGACCCAGTACTTC. This codes for CASSPGLAGGQGGETQYF. The chain has TRBV13 and TRBJ2-5; 14 bases line up with TRBD2. The CDR3 is 18 residues long. The trim removed 5 bases at V and 5 bases at J, leaving 13 bases unmatched. Germline-derived CDR1 and CDR2 are PRHDT and FYEKMQ (reference sequence).

This chain uses TRBV28 with TRBJ1-1, with TRBD1 identical over 10 bases. J was trimmed by 4 bases and V by 6 bases; bases with no gene match: 5. CDR3 length: 14 amino acids. Germline V gene data show CDR1 as MDHEN and CDR2 as SYDVKM. In nucleotides, the CDR3 is TGTGCCAGCAGGGGGACAGGGGATGGCACTGAAGCTTTCTTT. This translates into CASRGTGDGTEAFF. Filled out from reference TRBV28 and TRBJ1-1, the complete variable domain reads DVKVTQSSRYLVKRTGEKVFLECVQDMDHENMFWYRQDPGLGLRLIYFSYDVKMKEKGDIPEGYSVSREKKERFSLILESASTNQTSMYLCASRGTGDGTEAFFGQGTRLTVV.

V gene TRBV13 combines with J gene TRBJ2-1; TRBD2 matches 13 bases. In germline, CDR1 is PRHDT, CDR2 FYEKMQ (reference sequence). The V segment lost 6 bases and the J segment 7 bases; nucleotides outside the gene matches: 6. This CDR3 region has 15 residues. The CDR3 protein is CASRHGTSGANEQFF. In nucleotides, the CDR3 is TGTGCCAGCAGACACGGGACTAGCGGGGCAAATGAGCAGTTCTTC.

This chain connects TRBV7-8 to TRBJ1-5; 10 bases align to TRBD1. V lost 5 bases to trimming and J lost 7 bases; unmatched junction nucleotides: 8. This CDR3 comprises 15 residues. In germline, CDR1 is SGHVS, CDR2 FQNEAQ. The CDR3 reads CASSPDRGREQPQHF. CDR3 bases: TGTGCCAGCAGCCCCGACAGGGGGCGGGAACAGCCCCAGCATTTT.

The chain combines TRBV13 with TRBJ2-5; 9 bases match TRBD1. Trimming at V came to 1 base and at J to 7 bases, leaving 13 bases not matched to a gene. Germline lookup yields CDR1 PRHDT and CDR2 FYEKMQ (reference sequence). This CDR3 has 17 amino acids. The CDR3 protein is CASSLVPDRGDGSTQYF. CDR3 in DNA: TGTGCCAGCAGCTTAGTCCCGGACAGGGGTGATGGGTCGACCCAGTACTTC. Complete variable domain (other parts from reference TRBV13 and TRBJ2-5): AAGVIQSPRHLIKEKRETATLKCYPIPRHDTVYWYQQGPGQDPQFLISFYEKMQSDKGSIPDRFSAQQFSDYHSELNMSSLELGDSALYFCASSLVPDRGDGSTQYFGPGTRLLVL.

The chain recombines TRBV5-8 with TRBJ2-6; D unresolved. V gave up 10 bases and J gave up 0 bases, with 26 bases separating them. The CDR3 runs to 19 residues. In germline, CDR1 is SGHTS, CDR2 YDEGEE. The CDR3 sequence is CAYPTYSWAPNSGANVLTF. CDR3 coding DNA: TGTGCCTACCCAACGTACAGTTGGGCCCCAAACTCTGGGGCCAACGTCCTGACTTTC.

The V call is TRBV9, the J call TRBJ1-1; 7 positions match TRBD1. Germline CDR1 reads SGDLS; CDR2 reads YYNGEE. The CDR3 has 19 amino acids. V lost 0 bases to trimming and J lost 1 base; unmatched junction nucleotides: 15. CDR3 in DNA: TGTGCCAGCAGCGTAGCTACCGGTGGAACAGGGGTAGGGAACACTGAAGCTTTCTTT. Encoded protein: CASSVATGGTGVGNTEAFF.

This CDR3 is CASSARDQETQYF. The CDR3 DNA is TGTGCCAGCAGTGCCAGGGACCAAGAGACCCAGTACTTC. This rearrangement joins TRBV6-1 to TRBJ2-5, with D tentatively TRBD1 (5 bases). The germline CDR1 and CDR2 sequences are MNHNS and SASEGT. V lost 4 bases and J lost 0, with 6 bases in between. The CDR3 is 13 amino acids.

The chain joins TRBV7-9 to TRBJ2-2; TRBD1 is a possible D gene (6 bases). V was trimmed by 7 bases and J by 2 bases, leaving 17 bases between them. Germline lookup yields CDR1 SEHNR and CDR2 FQNEAQ (reference sequence). This CDR3 region has 16 residues. CDR3 loop: CASTDPTGFNTGELFF. In nucleotides, the CDR3 is TGTGCCAGCACCGACCCGACAGGCTTTAACACCGGGGAGCTGTTTTTT.

This sequence joins TRBV4-2 and TRBJ2-3; 7 positions agree with TRBD2. The CDR3 extends over 16 amino acids. The V segment lost 0 bases and the J segment 8 bases; nucleotides outside the gene matches: 11. Germline V gene lookup returns CDR1 LGHNA and CDR2 YNFKEQ. The CDR3 protein is CASSQEASGPGVTQYF. The CDR3 DNA reads TGTGCCAGCAGCCAAGAGGCTAGCGGCCCGGGGGTTACGCAGTATTTT.

CDR3 DNA sequence: TGTGCCAGCAGTGAGAGGGCGCTAGCTGGGGATCAGCCCCAGCATTTT. The encoded protein is CASSERALAGDQPQHF. V gene TRBV6-1 combines with J gene TRBJ1-5, with D uncertain. The CDR3 runs 16 residues. V lost 3 bases, J lost 5 bases, and 17 bases lay in between. The germline CDR1 and CDR2 sequences are MNHNS and SASEGT.

The J gene is TRBJ2-5, the V gene TRBV7-2; 7 bases are shared with TRBD2. V lost 7 bases to trimming and J lost 7 bases; unmatched junction nucleotides: 15. This CDR3 region has 15 residues. Per the germline V gene, CDR1 is SGHTA and CDR2 is FQGNSA. CDR3 residues: CASTKRGGRGVTQYF. CDR3 in DNA: TGTGCCAGCACCAAAAGGGGCGGGAGAGGGGTGACCCAGTACTTC.

The chain couples TRBV29-1 to TRBJ2-3, with 8 bases that match TRBD1. Germline values: CDR1 SQVTM, CDR2 ANQGSEA. The ends lost 5 bases at V and 6 bases at J; junction bases unmatched: 13. The length of the CDR3 is 15 residues. Here the CDR3 reads CSVTLGQGVLDTQYF. CDR3 bases: TGCAGCGTTACCCTCGGACAGGGTGTGTTGGATACGCAGTATTTT.

This CDR3 is CASSSYRENEQYF. CDR3 DNA sequence: TGTGCCAGCAGCTCGTACAGGGAGAACGAGCAGTACTTC. This chain uses TRBV5-5 with TRBJ2-7, with D possibly matching TRBD1 (6 bases). Trimming shortened V by 3 bases and J by 5 bases, and 12 bases separated the two germline ends. This CDR3 contains 13 residues. The germline V gene encodes CDR1 SGHKS and CDR2 YYEKEE (reference sequence). Based on the CDR3 plus reference TRBV5-5 and TRBJ2-7, the full variable domain is DAGVTQSPTHLIKTRGQQVTLRCSPISGHKSVSWYQQVLGQGPQFIFQYYEKEERGRGNFPDRFSARQFPNYSSELNVNALLLGDSALYLCASSSYRENEQYFGPGTRLTVT.

This clone was recorded once. In nucleotides, the CDR3 is TGTGCCAGCAGCCCCCGGCGGCAGGGAACGGCAACTAATGAAAAACTGTTTTTT. It yields the protein CASSPRRQGTATNEKLFF. The rearrangement joins TRBV11-2 to TRBJ1-4; maybe TRBD1 (5 bases). In germline, CDR1 is SGHAT, CDR2 FQNNGV. The V end was cut by 5 bases, the J end by 0 bases, with 19 bases between. The CDR3 is 18 residues long.

This clone was found once. Because the CDR3's place on the DNA is in doubt, the DNA is left out and the CDR3 is given as listed by TCRdb. The J gene is TRBJ1-4, the V gene TRBV7-8; the DNA was not compared with TRBD1, the D call given in the table. In germline, CDR1 is SGHVS, CDR2 FQNEAQ. The CDR3 extends over 16 residues, inclusive of both ends. The chain's CDR3 is CASSFGSGREHEKLFF.

This chain uses TRBV6-1 with TRBJ2-7, with 11 bases that match TRBD2. J lost 1 base, V lost 4 bases, and 9 bases had no gene match. The germline V gene encodes CDR1 MNHNS and CDR2 SASEGT. This CDR3 has 17 residues. The CDR3 sequence: CASSVGLAGGQSYEQYF. The CDR3 region has the DNA TGTGCCAGCAGTGTGGGGCTAGCGGGAGGACAATCCTACGAGCAGTACTTC.

This chain links TRBV10-2 with TRBJ2-3; no clear D. Deletions cut 3 bases from V and 0 bases from J, with 7 bases between. Germline-derived CDR1 and CDR2 are WSHSY and SAAADI. This CDR3 region has 14 residues. The CDR3 here is CASSDLDSTDTQYF. Here the CDR3 DNA reads TGCGCCAGCAGTGATTTAGATAGCACAGATACGCAGTATTTT.

The CDR3 loop is CASSLMSGGAYEQYF. Here the CDR3 DNA reads TGTGCCAGCAGCCTCATGAGCGGGGGGGCCTACGAGCAGTACTTC. This chain uses TRBV6-5 with TRBJ2-7; 10 bases agree with TRBD2. J was trimmed by 2 bases and V by 6 bases; bases with no gene match: 7. CDR1 MNHEY and CDR2 SVGAGI come from the germline V gene. The CDR3 is made up of 15 amino acids.

The chain employs TRBV6-1 and TRBJ1-2; D is possibly TRBD1 (6 bases). Germline CDR1 MNHNS, CDR2 SASEGT. Trimming took 7 bases from V and 3 from J, leaving 12 bases between them. This CDR3 comprises 13 residues. DNA of the CDR3: TGTGCCAGCAACGAGGGGGTCTACTATGGCTACACCTTC. Its translation is CASNEGVYYGYTF.

This rearrangement joins TRBV6-5 to TRBJ2-1; D is possibly TRBD2 (5 bases). The germline CDR1 and CDR2 sequences are MNHEY and SVGAGI. Trimming cost V 3 bases and J 15 bases, with 12 bases left between them. The length of the CDR3 is 11 residues. CDR3 nucleotide sequence: TGTGCCAGCAGTTATCGGGGTGGAAGGTTCTTC. Translated, it gives CASSYRGGRFF.

Regarding this clone: The sample has other DNA sequences that encode this CDR3 too. This chain uses TRBV27 with TRBJ1-1, with no clear D. V lost 7 bases, J lost 11 bases, and 20 bases lay in between. This CDR3 is built from 13 residues. CDR1 is MNHEY, CDR2 SMNVEV, per germline (reference sequence). CDR3 bases: TGTGCCAGCACCCCTTTGGGCACAGCTGGGGCTTTCTTT. Residues: CASTPLGTAGAFF.

This chain links TRBV6-1 with TRBJ2-7; TRBD1 aligns across 7 bases. The CDR3 runs to 15 residues. V shed 6 bases, J shed 5 bases, and the junction held 13 bases outside the gene matches. The V gene's germline CDR1 is MNHNS and CDR2 SASEGT. In DNA, the CDR3 is TGTGCCAGCAGCCCGGACAGGATTTTTCCGGACGAGCAGTACTTC. Protein product: CASSPDRIFPDEQYF.

The rearrangement joins TRBV6-5 to TRBJ1-5; a weak D match, TRBD1 (6 bases). V lost 5 bases to trimming and J lost 7 bases, with 18 bases between them. This CDR3 is 15 amino acids long. Per the germline V gene, CDR1 is MNHEY and CDR2 is SVGAGI. The CDR3 bases are TGTGCCAGCAGTGTACAGGGTTCGGCGAAACAGCCCCAGCATTTT. Protein product: CASSVQGSAKQPQHF.

The genes are TRBV9 and TRBJ2-5, with D maybe TRBD1 (6 bases). Looked up from germline, CDR1 is SGDLS and CDR2 is YYNGEE. The CDR3 runs 17 residues. Trimming stripped 4 bases from V and 3 bases from J, with 22 bases between. CDR3 sequence: CASSPRGLGAKKETQYF. CDR3 DNA sequence: TGTGCCAGCAGCCCCAGAGGGCTGGGGGCAAAAAAAGAGACCCAGTACTTC.

V usage is TRBV9 and J usage is TRBJ2-7, with 10 positions matching TRBD1. Germline V CDR1 and CDR2: SGDLS, YYNGEE. The V segment lost 0 bases and the J segment 1 base; nucleotides outside the gene matches: 10. CDR3 length equals 18 residues. CDR3 coding DNA: TGTGCCAGCAGCGTAGCGGGGCCCGGGACAGGGGTTTCCTACGAGCAGTACTTC. It codes for CASSVAGPGTGVSYEQYF.